These 22 T cell receptor beta chains were sequenced from one sample in a study of beta chain features in type 1 diabetes. Expressed TCRB transcripts were sequenced because the entire RNA isolate underwent reverse transcription. Sequenced by immunoSEQ multiplex PCR; TCRdb stores in-frame clones only, minus some. Of 130,000 or so clones in the sample, 15% to 20% were seen once. These receptors' antigens are unknown. Study outcomes and limitations: Moderately but significantly shorter TCRB CDR3s were found in Type 1 diabetes patients in all four CD4+ subsets.

Material for sequencing was central memory CD4+ T cells from blood. These receptors all come from a man in his thirties or forties with type 1 diabetes.

The V call is TRBV9, the J call TRBJ2-3; the match to TRBD1 covers 7 bases. CDR1 SGDLS and CDR2 YYNGEE come from the germline V gene. V lost 4 bases, J lost 0 bases, and 5 bases stayed unmatched. CDR3 length: 15 amino acids. The CDR3 region has the DNA TGTGCCAGCAGCCCCCAGGGACAGAGCACAGATACGCAGTATTTT. This sequence encodes CASSPQGQSTDTQYF.

The sample holds a few counts of this clone. This chain joins TRBV7-2 and TRBJ2-1, with D possibly matching TRBD1 (7 bases). The CDR3 is made up of 14 amino acids. Germline V gene sequence: CDR1 SGHTA, CDR2 FQGNSA. V shed 5 bases and J shed 7 bases, with 15 bases lying between them. DNA for the CDR3: TGTGCCAGCAGCCCTTCAGGGGGGAGAAATGAGCAGTTCTTC. Amino acid sequence: CASSPSGGRNEQFF. Complete variable domain (other parts from reference TRBV7-2 and TRBJ2-1): GAGVSQSPSNKVTEKGKDVELRCDPISGHTALYWYRQSLGQGLEFLIYFQGNSAPDKSGLPSDRFSAERTGGSVSTLTIQRTQQEDSAVYLCASSPSGGRNEQFFGPGTRLTVL.

This clone was counted a few times. The gene calls are TRBV10-3 and TRBJ2-3; 8 positions agree with TRBD2. Germline CDR1 and CDR2: ENHRY and SYGVKD. V was pared by 3 bases and J by 2 bases, with 7 bases of the junction left unmatched. CDR3 length: 16 residues. CDR3 DNA sequence: TGTGCCATCAGTGACAGAGCGGGGGTAAACACAGATACGCAGTATTTT. It yields the protein CAISDRAGVNTDTQYF.

For the CDR3, the DNA is TGTGCCAGCAGCTTAGGGACTAGCGGGCAAGAGACCCAGTACTTC. It specifies CASSLGTSGQETQYF. J is TRBJ2-5 and V is TRBV7-6, with TRBD2 matching 11 bases. Germline trimming cut 1 base from V and 2 bases from J; bases unmatched to any gene: 0. This CDR3 has 15 amino acids. Germline V gene sequence: CDR1 SGHVS, CDR2 FNYEAQ.

The J gene is TRBJ2-7, the V gene TRBV30; 10 positions match TRBD1. J was trimmed by 3 bases and V by 4 bases; bases with no gene match: 9. Germline lookup yields CDR1 GTSNPN and CDR2 SVGIG (reference sequence). The CDR3 extends over 15 amino acids. For the CDR3, the DNA is TGTGCCTGGACGACTTCCGGGACAGGGGACTACGAGCAGTACTTC. Translation: CAWTTSGTGDYEQYF.

CDR3 sequence (DNA): TGTGCCAGTGGAGGCCCGGGGGAGGGACAGCCCCAGCATTTT. Residues: CASGGPGEGQPQHF. The rearrangement joins TRBV19 to TRBJ1-5; tentative D call: TRBD1 (5 bases). Germline CDR1 and CDR2: LNHDA and SQIVND (reference sequence). The V end lost 8 bases, the J end lost 7 bases, and 18 bases lay between the germline ends. CDR3 length equals 14 residues.

The rearrangement joins TRBV5-1 to TRBJ2-2; D may correspond to TRBD1 or TRBD2 (5 bases each). V lost 4 bases and J lost 0, with 10 bases in between. CDR1 and CDR2 (germline): SGHRS, YFSETQ. The CDR3 contains 15 residues. In DNA form, the CDR3 reads TGCGCCAGCAGCAGGGACGGCTCGAACACCGGGGAGCTGTTTTTT. It is translated as CASSRDGSNTGELFF.

This clone has more than one count but fewer than ten. The V call is TRBV13, the J call TRBJ2-3; 7 bases match TRBD2. The CDR3 is made up of 14 amino acids. J lost 1 base, V lost 4 bases, and 2 bases had no gene match. Germline-derived CDR1 and CDR2 are PRHDT and FYEKMQ (reference sequence). CDR3 in DNA: TGTGCCAGCAGCTCAAGCGGGGGCACAGATACGCAGTATTTT. It is translated as CASSSSGGTDTQYF.

In its sample, this clone was seen many times. CDR3 DNA sequence: TGTGCCAGCTCACCACCGGGGACAGGGGGTCAGGGTGAGCAGTTCTTC. Amino acids: CASSPPGTGGQGEQFF. The chain has TRBV18 and TRBJ2-1; 11 bases line up with TRBD1. CDR3 size: 16 residues. The J segment lost 9 bases and the V segment lost 0 bases, leaving 7 bases of the junction unmatched. CDR1 and CDR2 (germline): KGHSH, LQKENI.

J is TRBJ1-1 and V is TRBV11-3; D perhaps matches TRBD1 (5 bases). Germline lookup yields CDR1 SGHNT and CDR2 YENEEA. V lost 1 base, J lost 2 bases, and 11 bases lay in between. The CDR3 is 15 residues long. CDR3 region: CASSLAGQLNTEAFF. CDR3 DNA sequence: TGTGCCAGCAGCTTAGCTGGACAACTTAACACTGAAGCTTTCTTT.

The V and J genes are TRBV11-3 and TRBJ2-1; D is uncertain. This CDR3 is built from 15 residues. V lost 3 bases and J 5 bases, leaving 14 bases between the germline ends. Germline lookup yields CDR1 SGHNT and CDR2 YENEEA. CDR3 in DNA: TGTGCCAGCAGCTTTGGGGATCCTCGGGACAATGAGCAGTTCTTC. This encodes CASSFGDPRDNEQFF. The full variable domain, its missing parts supplied by reference TRBV11-3 and TRBJ2-1, is EAGVVQSPRYKIIEKKQPVAFWCNPISGHNTLYWYLQNLGQGPELLIRYENEEAVDDSQLPKDRFSAERLKGVDSTLKIQPAELGDSAVYLCASSFGDPRDNEQFFGPGTRLTVL.

V gene TRBV18 combines with J gene TRBJ2-1; 7 nucleotides align to TRBD1. The germline V gene encodes CDR1 KGHSH and CDR2 LQKENI. The CDR3 sequence is 13 residues long. V shed 5 bases, J shed 5 bases, and the junction held 3 bases outside the gene matches. The CDR3, as DNA: TGTGCCAGCTCAACGGGACAGAACAATGAGCAGTTCTTC. The encoded protein is CASSTGQNNEQFF.

CDR3 sequence reads: CASSPPGSSKNIQYF. CDR3 nucleotides: TGTGCCAGCAGCCCACCAGGGTCTAGCAAAAACATTCAGTACTTC. The chain links TRBV9 to TRBJ2-4; TRBD1 is a possible D gene (5 bases). The CDR3 totals 15 residues. Looked up from germline, CDR1 is SGDLS and CDR2 is YYNGEE. The V and J ends lost 4 bases and 3 bases respectively, with 14 bases between them.

This clone showed up just a few times. The V gene is TRBV6-5, the J gene TRBJ2-7, with D unclear. This CDR3 is built from 14 residues. Between the trimmed V and J ends, which lost 8 bases and 4 bases, there was a span of 18 bases. Germline CDR1 and CDR2: MNHEY and SVGAGI. CDR3 amino acids: CASGSPVDRYEQYF. CDR3 DNA sequence: TGTGCCAGCGGGTCCCCCGTCGATCGTTACGAGCAGTACTTC.

The CDR3 coding sequence is TGCGCCAGCAGCACTGGACAGGAAGCCGATGGCTACACCTTC. It encodes CASSTGQEADGYTF. The chain recombines TRBV5-1 with TRBJ1-2, with 7 positions matching TRBD1. The CDR3 contains 14 residues. The germline gives CDR1 SGHRS, CDR2 YFSETQ. The junction had 9 bases not matched to a gene; V was cut back by 4 bases and J by 6 bases.

This clone showed up just a few times. The chain has TRBV14 and TRBJ2-1; 10 bases line up with TRBD2. The CDR3 extends over 15 amino acids. The junction had 6 bases not matched to a gene; V was cut back by 2 bases and J by 8 bases. CDR1 is SGHDN, CDR2 FVKESK, per germline. This chain's CDR3 is CASSQQRGGWDEQFF. For the CDR3, the DNA is TGTGCCAGCAGCCAACAGCGGGGGGGGTGGGATGAGCAGTTCTTC.

This clone was found a few times. The chain joins TRBV11-2 to TRBJ2-1; D might be TRBD1 or TRBD2, each matching 7 bases. Germline values: CDR1 SGHAT, CDR2 FQNNGV. This CDR3 is 13 amino acids long. V was clipped by 6 bases and J by 8 bases, with 14 bases between them. The CDR3 nucleotides are TGTGCCAGCAGAGGAGCAGGGGGGGATGAGCAGTTCTTC. Protein product: CASRGAGGDEQFF.

The V call is TRBV29-1, the J call TRBJ2-1; D uncertain. CDR1 is SQVTM, CDR2 ANQGSEA, per germline. The CDR3 totals 14 residues. The V and J ends lost 2 bases and 7 bases respectively, with 15 bases between them. The CDR3 spells CSVERVGARNEQFF. DNA of the CDR3: TGCAGCGTTGAACGGGTTGGCGCTAGAAATGAGCAGTTCTTC.

The chain carries TRBV30 and TRBJ2-5; 7 bases map to TRBD2. The junction had 6 bases not matched to a gene; V was cut back by 5 bases and J by 3 bases. CDR1 is GTSNPN and CDR2 is SVGIG in the germline V gene (reference sequence). This CDR3 is built from 13 residues. For the CDR3, the DNA is TGTGCCTGGGTACAGCGGGGAAAAGAGACCCAGTACTTC. This codes for CAWVQRGKETQYF. Filled out from reference TRBV30 and TRBJ2-5, the complete variable domain reads SQTIHQWPATLVQPVGSPLSLECTVEGTSNPNLYWYRQAAGRGLQLLFYSVGIGQISSEVPQNLSASRPQDRQFILSSKKLLLSDSGFYLCAWVQRGKETQYFGPGTRLLVL.

In this sample, this clone turned up a few times. The chain is built from TRBV7-2 and TRBJ2-3, with D tentatively TRBD2 (9 bases). Germline V gives CDR1 SGHTA, CDR2 FQGNSA. Between the trimmed V and J ends, which lost 5 bases and 1 base, there was a span of 16 bases. The length of the CDR3 is 16 residues. In DNA form, the CDR3 reads TGTGCCAGCAGCCAGGGGGCTAGCGGGGGCACAGATACGCAGTATTTT. Its protein product is CASSQGASGGTDTQYF.

There are many counts of this clone. The sample carries other DNA sequences with the same CDR3. In DNA form, the CDR3 reads TGCAGCGCCCGAGGGGGACAAGAGACCCAGTACTTC. It yields the protein CSARGGQETQYF. The genes are TRBV29-1 and TRBJ2-5; tentatively, D is TRBD1 (6 bases). The germline gives CDR1 SQVTM, CDR2 ANQGSEA. The CDR3 length is 12 residues. The germline V and J ends were trimmed by 7 bases and 2 bases, with 11 bases remaining between them.

The chain couples TRBV7-8 to TRBJ2-7; tentative D call: TRBD2 (5 bases). Germline-derived CDR1 and CDR2 are SGHVS and FQNEAQ. This CDR3 is built from 13 residues. V was pared by 0 bases and J by 4 bases, with 7 bases between. CDR3 region: CASSLALGYEQYF. CDR3 in DNA: TGTGCCAGCAGCTTAGCACTAGGATACGAGCAGTACTTC.